This TCR beta chain is from a study of blood T cells in healthy people across ages. Study-level points and caveats: Any conclusive comparison of naive versus antigen-experienced cells was prevented by using unsorted PBMCs.

In this sample, this clonotype turned up many times. The antigen is unknown. The use of a sample-barcoded 5' primer and a J-beta primer mix characterized a second PCR of roughly 6 to 11 cycles. TCRdb re-called the 5' RACE reads through MiXCR, storing one row per CDR3 protein. The sample has about 830,000 distinct CDR3 sequences; 55% to 65% are singletons. The sample taken for sequencing was blood. The receptor comes from a man aged 30-40 years in good health.

Here the CDR3 reads CASSSPGEGNGYTF. CDR3 nucleotide sequence: TGCGCCAGCAGCTCACCGGGAGAGGGTAATGGCTACACCTTC. The chain carries TRBV5-1 and TRBJ1-2; D gene ambiguous. V was cut by 3 bases and J by 6 bases, with 15 bases left in between. CDR1 and CDR2 (germline): SGHRS, YFSETQ. The CDR3 sequence is 14 residues long.